This passage covers 12 T cell receptor beta chains from one sample sequenced in a study of blood T cells in healthy people across ages. The second PCR ran roughly 6 to 11 cycles with a sample-barcoded 5' primer and J-beta primers. TCRdb ran MiXCR on the 5' RACE reads and lists one entry per CDR3 protein. The table shows roughly 900,000 distinct CDR3 sequences, with roughly 48% occurring only once. The sequenced sample was blood. Receptor source: a man aged 30-40 years in good health.

This clonotype was recorded a few times. The rearrangement links TRBV5-1 to TRBJ2-3, with 9 bases that match TRBD1. Germline CDR1 and CDR2: SGHRS and YFSETQ. J gave up 2 bases and V 5 bases, and 6 bases lay outside the gene matches. The CDR3 is 15 residues long. The CDR3 nucleotides are TGCGCCAGCAGACCGGGACAGGGACTCACAGATACGCAGTATTTT. Protein: CASRPGQGLTDTQYF.

A few counts support this clonotype. V usage is TRBV29-1 and J usage is TRBJ1-2; D not certain. With 7 bases removed from V and 5 bases from J, the gap between germline ends came to 14 bases. The CDR3 contains 12 residues. CDR1 and CDR2 (germline): SQVTM, ANQGSEA. For the CDR3, the DNA is TGCAGCGCAACCTTAGGCCCTTATGGCTACACCTTC. Translating gives CSATLGPYGYTF.

The CDR3 spells CSAKGLPRGLNYGYTF. CDR3 DNA: TGCAGTGCCAAAGGGCTCCCCAGGGGGTTAAACTATGGCTACACCTTC. V gene TRBV20-1 combines with J gene TRBJ1-2; 7 bases agree with TRBD1. Per the germline V gene, CDR1 is DFQATT and CDR2 is SNEGSKA (reference sequence). The CDR3 runs 16 residues. The V and J ends lost 6 bases and 2 bases, in that order; junction bases with no gene match: 15.

This clonotype was observed many times. This chain links TRBV12-3 or TRBV12-4 with TRBJ2-7, with a tentative D call TRBD1 (6 bases). CDR3 size: 12 residues. Trimming shortened V by 7 bases and J by 2 bases, and 9 bases separated the two germline ends. CDR3 nucleotides: TGTGCCAGCAAAGAGGGGGCCTACGAGCAGTACTTC. Residues: CASKEGAYEQYF.

Comments on this clonotype: The junction shows a germline mismatch at one end, possibly a read error. V and J are TRBV28 and TRBJ1-1, with D perhaps matching TRBD1 (5 bases). The CDR3 totals 14 residues. Germline CDR1 and CDR2: MDHEN and SYDVKM. This chain's CDR3 is CAGSPHQGRTEAFF. The CDR3 bases are TGTGCCGGCAGTCCACATCAGGGACGCACTGAAGCTTTCTTT.

V and J are TRBV6-6 and TRBJ1-5, with TRBD1 matching 9 bases. This CDR3 region has 15 residues. Germline-derived CDR1 and CDR2 are MNHNY and SVGAGI (reference sequence). J was trimmed by 7 bases and V by 6 bases; bases with no gene match: 10. The CDR3 sequence is CASRAPGQGWQPQHF. The CDR3 nucleotides are TGTGCCAGCAGAGCGCCGGGACAGGGATGGCAGCCCCAGCATTTT.

This clonotype was counted between two and nine times. The rearrangement links TRBV20-1 to TRBJ1-4; a possible D gene is TRBD1 (6 bases). Germline loops: CDR1 DFQATT, CDR2 SNEGSKA (reference sequence). The CDR3 spans 14 residues. V dropped 6 bases and J dropped 8 bases, with 19 bases sitting between them. The CDR3 nucleotides are TGCAGTGCCGCAAAGGGGGTTAAGGCCGAAAAACTGTTTTTT. The encoded protein is CSAAKGVKAEKLFF.

The rearrangement joins TRBV20-1 to TRBJ1-6, with a weak D call TRBD1 (5 bases). The germline CDR1 and CDR2 sequences are DFQATT and SNEGSKA (reference sequence). CDR3 length: 14 amino acids. Between the trimmed V and J ends, which lost 0 bases and 7 bases, there was a span of 10 bases. CDR3 nucleotide sequence: TGCAGTGCTAGAGATGCAGGGTCAAATTCACCCCTCCACTTT. Encoded protein: CSARDAGSNSPLHF.

This chain connects TRBV7-9 to TRBJ2-1, with a possible D match to TRBD1 (6 bases). The V end lost 5 bases, the J end lost 6 bases, and 20 bases lay between the germline ends. This CDR3 has 16 residues. Per germline, CDR1 SEHNR and CDR2 FQNEAQ (reference sequence). CDR3 sequence: CASSRFTGRGTNEQFF. As DNA, the CDR3 is TGTGCCAGCAGCCGCTTTACGGGCAGGGGAACCAATGAGCAGTTCTTC.

The chain combines TRBV4-1 with TRBJ1-2, with D possibly TRBD1 on 5 matching bases. This CDR3 comprises 15 residues. CDR1 and CDR2 from the germline V gene are MGHRA and YSYEKL. V lost 1 base and J lost 2, with 11 bases in between. The CDR3 region has the DNA TGCGCCAGCAGCCAAGGCTTGACAGAGAACTATGGCTACACCTTC. It is translated as CASSQGLTENYGYTF.

This clonotype appeared many times. The chain is built from TRBV4-2 and TRBJ2-7; weak D call: TRBD2 (6 bases). From germline, CDR1 is LGHNA and CDR2 YNFKEQ. This CDR3 has 15 amino acids. Trimming took off 0 bases at V and 1 base at J, with 10 bases between the two ends. Written as DNA, the CDR3 is TGTGCCAGCAGCCAAGATAACGGGGGTTCCTACGAGCAGTACTTC. It codes for CASSQDNGGSYEQYF.

The chain employs TRBV9 and TRBJ1-2; D might be TRBD1 (5 bases). Trimming removed 0 bases from V and 8 bases from J, with 11 bases in between. Germline V gene sequence: CDR1 SGDLS, CDR2 YYNGEE. This CDR3 region has 13 residues. The CDR3 sequence is CASSVASGGGYTF. The CDR3 nucleotides read TGTGCCAGCAGCGTAGCGTCGGGGGGGGGCTACACCTTC.